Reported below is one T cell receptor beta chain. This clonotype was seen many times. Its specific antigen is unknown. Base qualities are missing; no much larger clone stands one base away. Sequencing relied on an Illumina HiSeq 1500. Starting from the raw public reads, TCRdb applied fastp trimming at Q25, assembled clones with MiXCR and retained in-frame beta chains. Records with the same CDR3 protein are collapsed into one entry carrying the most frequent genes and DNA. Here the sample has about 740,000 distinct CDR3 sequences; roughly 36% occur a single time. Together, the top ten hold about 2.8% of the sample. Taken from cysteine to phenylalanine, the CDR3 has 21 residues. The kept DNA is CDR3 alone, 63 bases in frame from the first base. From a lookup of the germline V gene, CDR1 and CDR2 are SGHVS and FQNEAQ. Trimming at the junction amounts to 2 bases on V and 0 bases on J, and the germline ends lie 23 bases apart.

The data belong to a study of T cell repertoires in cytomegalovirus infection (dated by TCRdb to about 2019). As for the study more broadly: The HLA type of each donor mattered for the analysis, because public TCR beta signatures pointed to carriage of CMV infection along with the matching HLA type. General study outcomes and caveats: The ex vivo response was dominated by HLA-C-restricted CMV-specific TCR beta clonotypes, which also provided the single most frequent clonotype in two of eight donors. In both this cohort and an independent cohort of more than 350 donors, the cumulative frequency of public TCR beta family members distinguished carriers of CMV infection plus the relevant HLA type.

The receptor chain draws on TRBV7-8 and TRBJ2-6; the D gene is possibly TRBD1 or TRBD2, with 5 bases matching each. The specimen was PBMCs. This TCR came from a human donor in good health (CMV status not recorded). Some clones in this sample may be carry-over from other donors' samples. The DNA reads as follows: TGTGCCAGCAGCTTAAGGGTTACTCTGGGGGTCGGTGGCTCTGGGGCCAACGTCCTGACTTTC. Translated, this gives CASSLRVTLGVGGSGANVLTF. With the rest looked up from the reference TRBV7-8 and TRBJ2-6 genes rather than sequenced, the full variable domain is GAGVSQSPRYKVAKRGQDVALRCDPISGHVSLFWYQQALGQGPEFLTYFQNEAQLDKSGLPSDRFFAERPEGSVSTLKIQRTQQEDSAVYLCASSLRVTLGVGGSGANVLTFGAGSRLTVL.